This TCR beta chain was profiled in a study of T-cell reconstitution after alpha-beta-depleted transplantation in children. Preparation of the TCRbeta library involved a method that used unique molecular identifiers. From the PCR reads, TCRdb called clonotypes with MiXCR, one entry per CDR3 protein. The sample has about a million distinct CDR3 sequences; about 30% are singletons. Germline CDR1 reads SGHRS; CDR2 reads YFSETQ. The CDR3 spans 14 residues. Deletions cut 5 bases from V and 5 bases from J, with 16 bases between. The chain joins TRBV5-1 to TRBJ2-5; the D gene is possibly TRBD2 (5 bases). This TCR was sampled from a boy under three years old who had a stem cell transplant for SCID, so the T cells may come from the graft donor. The sample in question was PBMCs, mostly from graft donor cells, obtained 360 days after TCRalphabeta/CD19-depleted stem cell transplant. The CDR3 loop is CASRFRAPGETQYF. CDR3 sequence (DNA): TGCGCCAGCAGATTTAGAGCCCCGGGGGAGACCCAGTACTTC.